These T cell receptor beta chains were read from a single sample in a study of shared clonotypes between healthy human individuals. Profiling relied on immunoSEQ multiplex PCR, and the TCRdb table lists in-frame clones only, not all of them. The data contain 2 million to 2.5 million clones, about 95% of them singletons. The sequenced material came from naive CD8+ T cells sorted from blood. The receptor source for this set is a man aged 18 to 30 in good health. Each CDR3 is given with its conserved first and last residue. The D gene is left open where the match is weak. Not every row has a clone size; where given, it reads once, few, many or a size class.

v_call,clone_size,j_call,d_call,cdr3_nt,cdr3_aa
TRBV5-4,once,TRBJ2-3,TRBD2,TGTGCCAGCAGCCTCGGGACTAGCGGGGGGCCCACAGATACGCAGTATTTT,CASSLGTSGGPTDTQYF
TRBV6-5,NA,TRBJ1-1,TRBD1,TGTGCCTCAAGGGCAGGGGGGGACACTGAAGCTTTCTTT,CASRAGGDTEAFF
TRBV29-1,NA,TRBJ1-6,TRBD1,TGCAGCGCACAGGGGCCCGAGCCCCTCCACTTT,CSAQGPEPLHF
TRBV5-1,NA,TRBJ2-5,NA,TGCGCCAGCAGCTTGGATCTGTACCAAGAGACCCAGTACTTC,CASSLDLYQETQYF
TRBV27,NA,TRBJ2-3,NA,TGTGCCAGCAGTTTCGCGAGTTCCCCGGGGGTAACAGATACGCAGTATTTT,CASSFASSPGVTDTQYF
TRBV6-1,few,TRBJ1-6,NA,TGTGCCAGCGGCCTGGGCGCCTATAATTCACCCCTCCACTTT,CASGLGAYNSPLHF
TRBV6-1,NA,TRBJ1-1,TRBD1,TGTGCCAGCAGCCAAAGGGGACAGGGGAACACTGAAGCTTTCTTT,CASSQRGQGNTEAFF
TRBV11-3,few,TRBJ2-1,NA,TGTGCCAGCAGCTTGGGTGACAATGAGCAGTTCTTC,CASSLGDNEQFF
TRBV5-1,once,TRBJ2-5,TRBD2,TGCGCCAGCAGCTTGGGGGGAGGGTACCAAGAGACCCAGTACTTC,CASSLGGGYQETQYF
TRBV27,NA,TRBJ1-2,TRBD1,TGTGCCAGCAGTTTTACAGGGGGTAACTATGGCTACACCTTC,CASSFTGGNYGYTF
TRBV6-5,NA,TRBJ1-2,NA,TGTGCCAGCAGTTACCGACAGAACTATGGCTACACCTTC,CASSYRQNYGYTF
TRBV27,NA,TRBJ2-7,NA,TGTGCCAGCAGTTTAGTAGGGGTCTACGAGCAGTACTTC,CASSLVGVYEQYF
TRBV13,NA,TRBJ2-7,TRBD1,TGTGCCAGCAGCCTCGACAGGGTCTCCTACGAGCAGTACTTC,CASSLDRVSYEQYF
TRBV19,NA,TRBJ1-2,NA,TGTGCCAGTGGGGACTATGGCTACACCTTC,CASGDYGYTF
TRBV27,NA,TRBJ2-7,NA,TGTGCCAGCAGTTTCGAAGGGGTAGGAGCCTACGAGCAGTACTTC,CASSFEGVGAYEQYF
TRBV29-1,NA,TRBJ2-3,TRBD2,TGCAGCGTTGCCCTAGCGGGGGGCAGGGATACGCAGTATTTT,CSVALAGGRDTQYF
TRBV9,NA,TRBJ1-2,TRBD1,TGTGCCAGCAGCGGACAGGGTTCGAACTATGGCTACACCTTC,CASSGQGSNYGYTF
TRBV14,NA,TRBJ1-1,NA,TGTGCCAGCAGCCAAGATCCGGGGGGATACATGAACACTGAAGCTTTCTTT,CASSQDPGGYMNTEAFF
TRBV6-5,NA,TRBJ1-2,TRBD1,TGTGCCAGCAGTTACTACCCCCGGACAGGGCGGGATGGCTACACCTTC,CASSYYPRTGRDGYTF
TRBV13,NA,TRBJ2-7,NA,TGTGCCAGCAGCCCCTCCGTTGGGCGGGACGCCTACGAGCAGTACTTC,CASSPSVGRDAYEQYF
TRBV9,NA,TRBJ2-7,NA,TGTGCCAGCAGCGTCTCGGGGGCGAGTAACGAGCAGTACTTC,CASSVSGASNEQYF
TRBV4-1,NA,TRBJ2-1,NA,TGCGCCAGCAGCCCGAGTACAAGCGCTGAGCAGTTCTTC,CASSPSTSAEQFF
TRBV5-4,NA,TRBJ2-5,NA,TGTGCCAGCAGCCGGGGGAAAGAGACCCAGTACTTC,CASSRGKETQYF
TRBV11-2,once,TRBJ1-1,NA,TGTGCCAGCAGGATAGGGAACACTGAAGCTTTCTTT,CASRIGNTEAFF
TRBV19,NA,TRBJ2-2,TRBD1,TGTGCCAGTAGTCCGGAAGGGACAGCCATGGGCGGGGAGCTGTTTTTT,CASSPEGTAMGGELFF
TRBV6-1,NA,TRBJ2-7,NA,TGTGCCAGCAGAAGCTACGAGCAGTACTTC,CASRSYEQYF
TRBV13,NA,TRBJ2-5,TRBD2,TGTGCCAGCAGCTTATCATTCGGGGGGGTTCAAGAGACCCAGTACTTC,CASSLSFGGVQETQYF
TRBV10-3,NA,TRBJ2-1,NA,TGTGCCATCAGTGAGTCGACTGGCTGGGGGTCTGGGAATGAGCAGTTCTTC,CAISESTGWGSGNEQFF
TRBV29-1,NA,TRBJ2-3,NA,TGCAGCGTGGACTCGTTCACAGATACGCAGTATTTT,CSVDSFTDTQYF
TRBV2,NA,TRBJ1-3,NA,TGTGCCAGCTGCCCACTGGCTACTGGAAACACCATATATTTT,CASCPLATGNTIYF
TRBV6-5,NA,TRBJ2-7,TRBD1,TGTGCCAGCAGTTACAACAGGGGAAGCGAGCAGTACTTC,CASSYNRGSEQYF
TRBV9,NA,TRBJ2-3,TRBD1,TGTGCCAGCGGGACAGGGATTAGCACAGATACGCAGTATTTT,CASGTGISTDTQYF
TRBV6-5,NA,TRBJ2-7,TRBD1,TGTGCCAGCAGTTACGCCGGGACAGGGGTAGGCGAGCAGTACTTC,CASSYAGTGVGEQYF
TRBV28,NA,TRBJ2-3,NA,TGTGCCAGCAGTTTCAGGGCAGGGGGCACAGATACGCAGTATTTT,CASSFRAGGTDTQYF
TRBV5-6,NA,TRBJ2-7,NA,TGTGCCAGCAGCTGGGCCTCGTACTCCTACGAGCAGTACTTC,CASSWASYSYEQYF
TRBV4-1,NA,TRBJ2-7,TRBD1,TGCGCCAGCAGCCCCCGACAGGGTTCCGACTACGAGCAGTACTTC,CASSPRQGSDYEQYF
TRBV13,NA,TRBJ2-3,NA,TGTGCCAGCAGCCCACGGGATAGGGGCACAGATACGCAGTATTTT,CASSPRDRGTDTQYF